A selection of T cell receptor beta chains follows, all from one sample in a study of T cell responses to AZD1222 COVID-19 vaccine. Repertoires were generated with immunoSEQ multiplex PCR, while TCRdb's copy carries only in-frame clones and drops some. There are around 60,000 clones in the sample; roughly 89% occur only once, and 4% to 5% lies in the top ten. The sequencing used peripheral blood, collected on day 0 of AZD1222 vaccination. These TCRs come from an adult in good health. The CDR3 runs from the conserved cysteine through the conserved F or W. The D gene is left open where the match is weak. Expanded clones get a size class; other rows say once, few or many, or leave the size out.

D gene: NA; V gene: TRBV4-1; CDR3 length: 15; J gene: TRBJ1-2; clone size: NA; CDR3 protein: CASSQDPRPEEGYTF; CDR3 DNA: TGCGCCAGCAGCCAAGATCCGCGACCAGAGGAGGGCTACACCTTC
D gene: NA; V gene: TRBV9; CDR3 length: 16; J gene: TRBJ2-5; clone size: NA; CDR3 protein: CASSPGGRSSQETQYF; CDR3 DNA: TGTGCCAGCAGCCCGGGGGGCAGATCATCCCAAGAGACCCAGTACTTC
D gene: NA; V gene: TRBV11-2; CDR3 length: 14; J gene: TRBJ1-6; clone size: NA; CDR3 protein: CASSLSGVISPLHF; CDR3 DNA: TGTGCCAGCAGCTTATCTGGGGTCATTTCACCCCTCCACTTT
D gene: NA; V gene: TRBV2; CDR3 length: 15; J gene: TRBJ1-2; clone size: NA; CDR3 protein: CASSKGGNANYGYTF; CDR3 DNA: TGTGCCAGCAGTAAAGGGGGTAACGCTAACTATGGCTACACCTTC
D gene: TRBD2; V gene: TRBV5-4; CDR3 length: 14; J gene: TRBJ2-3; clone size: NA; CDR3 protein: CASSLAAGADTQYF; CDR3 DNA: TGTGCCAGCAGCTTGGCAGCGGGGGCAGATACGCAGTATTTT
D gene: TRBD1; V gene: TRBV2; CDR3 length: 15; J gene: TRBJ2-2; clone size: NA; CDR3 protein: CASSQNRGRTGELFF; CDR3 DNA: TGTGCCAGCTCGCAGAACAGGGGGCGCACCGGGGAGCTGTTTTTT
D gene: TRBD1; V gene: TRBV19; CDR3 length: 15; J gene: TRBJ1-1; clone size: NA; CDR3 protein: CASSIETGGVTEAFF; CDR3 DNA: TGTGCCAGTAGTATAGAAACAGGGGGAGTTACTGAAGCTTTCTTT
D gene: NA; V gene: TRBV5-5; CDR3 length: 13; J gene: TRBJ1-1; clone size: NA; CDR3 protein: CASSTYSGTEAFF; CDR3 DNA: TGTGCCAGCAGCACGTACTCGGGCACTGAAGCTTTCTTT
D gene: NA; V gene: TRBV30; CDR3 length: 11; J gene: TRBJ1-1; clone size: NA; CDR3 protein: CAGRLNTEAFF; CDR3 DNA: TGTGCCGGGAGGCTGAACACTGAAGCTTTCTTT
D gene: NA; V gene: TRBV2; CDR3 length: 13; J gene: TRBJ2-7; clone size: NA; CDR3 protein: CASSPRDPYEQYF; CDR3 DNA: TGTGCCAGCAGTCCACGGGACCCCTACGAGCAGTACTTC
D gene: NA; V gene: TRBV3-1/TRBV3-2; CDR3 length: 14; J gene: TRBJ1-6; clone size: NA; CDR3 protein: CASSRGRDNSPLHF; CDR3 DNA: TGTGCCAGCAGCCGGGGCAGGGATAATTCACCCCTCCACTTT
D gene: NA; V gene: TRBV6-6; CDR3 length: 17; J gene: TRBJ2-6; clone size: NA; CDR3 protein: CASSRTDGAVGANVLTF; CDR3 DNA: TGTGCCAGCAGTCGGACAGACGGCGCGGTTGGGGCCAACGTCCTGACTTTC
D gene: NA; V gene: TRBV5-6; CDR3 length: 14; J gene: TRBJ2-5; clone size: NA; CDR3 protein: CASRREAYQETQYF; CDR3 DNA: TGTGCCAGCAGACGAGAGGCGTACCAAGAGACCCAGTACTTC
D gene: NA; V gene: TRBV7-3; CDR3 length: 14; J gene: TRBJ2-3; clone size: once; CDR3 protein: CASSLTGGTDTQYF; CDR3 DNA: TGTGCCAGCAGCTTAACTGGGGGCACAGATACGCAGTATTTT
D gene: NA; V gene: TRBV25-1; CDR3 length: 13; J gene: TRBJ1-4; clone size: NA; CDR3 protein: CASSRGNNEKLFF; CDR3 DNA: TGTGCCAGCAGTCGGGGTAATAATGAAAAACTGTTTTTT
D gene: TRBD1; V gene: TRBV6-5; CDR3 length: 13; J gene: TRBJ1-5; clone size: NA; CDR3 protein: CASTDRGLQPQHF; CDR3 DNA: TGTGCCAGCACAGACAGGGGGCTACAGCCCCAGCATTTT
D gene: TRBD2; V gene: TRBV27; CDR3 length: 15; J gene: TRBJ2-5; clone size: once; CDR3 protein: CASSLFSGGMETQYF; CDR3 DNA: TGTGCCAGCAGTTTATTTAGCGGGGGAATGGAGACCCAGTACTTC
D gene: TRBD2; V gene: TRBV5-1; CDR3 length: 16; J gene: TRBJ2-1; clone size: NA; CDR3 protein: CASSFLAGGRNNEQFF; CDR3 DNA: TGCGCCAGCAGCTTCCTAGCGGGGGGCCGAAACAATGAGCAGTTCTTC
D gene: NA; V gene: TRBV5-5; CDR3 length: 15; J gene: TRBJ1-3; clone size: NA; CDR3 protein: CASSPGTVSGNTIYF; CDR3 DNA: TGTGCCAGCAGCCCCGGGACGGTCTCTGGAAACACCATATATTTT
D gene: NA; V gene: TRBV3-1/TRBV3-2; CDR3 length: 14; J gene: TRBJ2-7; clone size: few; CDR3 protein: CASSQETWSNEQYF; CDR3 DNA: TGTGCCAGCAGCCAAGAGACTTGGAGCAACGAGCAGTACTTC
D gene: NA; V gene: TRBV23-1; CDR3 length: 14; J gene: TRBJ2-1; clone size: NA; CDR3 protein: CASSDGHKVNEQFF; CDR3 DNA: TGCGCCAGCAGTGACGGACACAAGGTCAATGAGCAGTTCTTC